This T cell receptor (beta chain) was captured by sequencing in a study of T cell changes during pregnancy in multiple sclerosis. Profiling relied on immunoSEQ multiplex PCR, and the TCRdb table lists in-frame clones only, not all of them. Seen here are roughly 53,000 clones, roughly 92% observed once, and the top ten hold around 0.4%. This receptor was taken from a female donor in good health, enrolled as a control in a pregnancy study. Source: CD4+ T cells from peripheral blood mononuclear cells, taken in the second trimester of pregnancy.

The CDR3 DNA reads as TGTGCCAGCAGTTCTCCCCGACAGGACAAAAGCAATCAGCCCCAGCATTTT. Its translation: CASSSPRQDKSNQPQHF. The chain is built from TRBV27 and TRBJ1-5; D possibly corresponds to TRBD1 (6 bases). Germline values: CDR1 MNHEY, CDR2 SMNVEV (reference sequence). The CDR3 extends over 17 amino acids. Deletions cut 4 bases from V and 1 base from J, with 17 bases between.